The following is a T cell receptor (beta chain) sequence with its context. The antigen is unknown. CD8+CD57+ cell expansion, shown by flow cytometry, had occurred in the patients selected for sequencing. The CDR3 consists of 13 residues. Germline CDR1 and CDR2: SNHLY and FYNNEI. V gave up 7 bases and J gave up 7 bases, with 16 bases separating them. This entry belongs to a study of CD8+CD57+ T cells in acquired aplastic anemia. Across the study: Mean yield of DNA from sorted CD4+ and CD8+ cells was approximately 3 ug. Study findings and constraints: Patients and controls turned out to have roughly 30 CD8+ CDR3 sequences in common.

CDR3 and TCR beta VDJ profiling relied on a genomic DNA template. Each CDR3 protein is one row after TCRdb ran MiXCR on the reads. This sample has approximately 200,000 distinct CDR3 sequences, with almost 50% found just once. The J gene is TRBJ2-5, the V gene TRBV2; TRBD1 might be the D (5 bases). This TCR derives from a human donor with aplastic anemia. Sample: sorted CD4+, CD8+, or CD8+CD57+ T cells (not recorded which) from PBMCs. The CDR3 DNA reads TGTGCCAGCAATCAGGGTGCATCTGGGACCCAGTACTTC. Translated, it gives CASNQGASGTQYF.